The following is a T cell receptor (beta chain) sequence with its context. The antigen is not known. This sample was taken from a study of CD8+ T cells in alopecia areata. General study results and limits: Scalp clonality and expanded CD8+ clones among the top 100 fell significantly with tofacitinib.

The CDR3 contains 15 residues. Germline assignment: CDR1 MNHEY and CDR2 SVGAGI. Deletions cut 0 bases from V and 5 bases from J, with 11 bases between. Sequencing used cDNA as its template, made by extracting RNA and reverse transcribing it. Assay used: immunoSEQ multiplex PCR; TCRdb lists only in-frame clones, some missing. There are roughly 180,000 clones in the sample; about 55% occur only once, and less than 14% lies in the top ten. Noted treatment: oral pan-JAK inhibitor, 5-10 mg twice daily. Researchers gathered lesional scalp punch biopsies and peripheral blood from patients with alopecia areata.

The specimen comprised CD8+ T cells sorted from blood, sampled at week 24, from a patient treated with tofacitinib. The J gene is TRBJ2-1, the V gene TRBV6-5; D not certain. The sequence was collected from a human donor with alopecia areata. The CDR3 loop is CASSYSRLQNNEQFF. The CDR3 DNA follows: TGTGCCAGCAGTTACTCGAGGCTACAAAACAATGAGCAGTTCTTC.